The 26 T cell receptor beta chains below all came from one sample that was sequenced in a study of cytomegalovirus exposure and HLA in healthy donors. PCR was performed using 60 Vbeta and 13 Jbeta primers. Libraries were prepared by immunoSEQ multiplex PCR; TCRdb keeps only in-frame clonotypes and omits some of them. The data hold some 160,000 clones, with roughly 73% observed a single time. The sample taken for sequencing was PBMCs. Receptors were obtained from a woman in her 30s in good health and CMV-seronegative.

The chain carries TRBV18 and TRBJ2-2; no clear D gene. The ends were cut back, 4 bases at V and 2 bases at J, with 8 bases in the middle. Germline loops: CDR1 KGHSH, CDR2 LQKENI. This CDR3 has 14 amino acids. The CDR3 region is CASSLIQNTGELFF. Written as DNA, the CDR3 is TGTGCCAGCTCACTCATACAAAACACCGGGGAGCTGTTTTTT.

This clone was found a few times. This chain connects TRBV9 to TRBJ1-6; D gene uncertain. The V and J ends lost 1 base and 4 bases respectively, with 6 bases between them. Germline CDR1 and CDR2: SGDLS and YYNGEE. CDR3 size: 14 residues. The CDR3 loop is CASSVWEYNSPLHF. CDR3 DNA sequence: TGTGCCAGCAGCGTATGGGAGTATAATTCACCCCTCCACTTT.

The chain couples TRBV29-1 to TRBJ1-5; TRBD1 matches at 8 bases. The germline CDR1 and CDR2 sequences are SQVTM and ANQGSEA. V trimming: 7 bases; J trimming: 3 bases; junction bases outside the gene matches: 5. This CDR3 contains 13 residues. This CDR3 reads CSAGTGHNQPQHF. In nucleotides, the CDR3 is TGCAGCGCCGGGACAGGCCACAATCAGCCCCAGCATTTT.

This chain links TRBV19 with TRBJ2-3, with 11 positions matching TRBD1. The CDR3 extends over 15 amino acids. V gave up 8 bases and J gave up 5 bases; unmatched junction bases: 9. Germline-derived CDR1 and CDR2 are LNHDA and SQIVND (reference sequence). The CDR3 sequence is CASCNLDRGRDTQYF. CDR3 in DNA: TGTGCCAGTTGCAACCTGGACAGGGGGCGAGATACGCAGTATTTT.

To note about this clone: The DNA is omitted, as the CDR3 cannot be located on it reliably, and the CDR3 follows TCRdb's listing. V and J are TRBV7-2 and TRBJ2-2; the D segment call TRBD1 is taken from the table without a DNA check. Germline V gene lookup returns CDR1 SGHTA and CDR2 FQGNSA. The CDR3 has 11 amino acids, counting both end residues. The CDR3 here is CASSVGQGAFF.

A word on this clone: A read error may account for a junction end that differs from germline. This chain joins TRBV5-4 and TRBJ2-6; D is possibly TRBD2 (6 bases). Germline assignment: CDR1 SGHNT and CDR2 YYREEE (reference sequence). This CDR3 has 17 amino acids. CDR3 sequence (DNA): TGTGCCAGCAGCTTGGGGGCACTAGCTGCCGGGGCCAACGGCCTGACTTTC. This translates into CASSLGALAAGANGLTF.

V and J are TRBV7-7 and TRBJ1-1; possibly TRBD1 for D (6 bases). V was shortened by 5 bases and J by 1 base, with 8 bases between the two germline ends. Germline V CDR1 and CDR2: SSHAT, FNYEAQ (reference sequence). The CDR3 has 13 amino acids. The CDR3 region has the DNA TGTGCCAGCAGCCCGGGACAGAACACTGAAGCTTTCTTT. Translated, it gives CASSPGQNTEAFF.

The V call is TRBV9, the J call TRBJ2-7, with D hard to call. Looked up from germline, CDR1 is SGDLS and CDR2 is YYNGEE. This CDR3 spans 14 amino acids. The V gene lost 4 bases and the J gene lost 2 bases, with 13 bases spanning the gap. The CDR3 bases are TGTGCCAGCAGCCCCCGGTATGGTACCTACGAGCAGTACTTC. Protein sequence: CASSPRYGTYEQYF.

The genes are TRBV15 and TRBJ1-5; a weak D match, TRBD1 (5 bases). The V end lost 2 bases, the J end lost 1 base, and 12 bases lay between the germline ends. CDR3 length: 16 amino acids. Germline lookup yields CDR1 LNHNV and CDR2 YYDKDF (reference sequence). The CDR3 sequence is CATSRQGSASNQPQHF. The CDR3 DNA is TGTGCCACCAGCAGACAGGGATCGGCGAGCAATCAGCCCCAGCATTTT.

The chain combines TRBV6-5 with TRBJ2-1; weak D call: TRBD2 (6 bases). Trimming took off 2 bases at V and 8 bases at J, with 7 bases between the two ends. From germline, CDR1 is MNHEY and CDR2 SVGAGI. The CDR3 sequence is 12 residues long. The DNA of the CDR3 is TGTGCCAGCAGTTACAGGAGGGATGAGCAGTTCTTC. Translation gives CASSYRRDEQFF.

The gene calls are TRBV29-1 and TRBJ1-2; D gene uncertain. CDR3 size: 15 residues. V lost 7 bases and J 4 bases, leaving 22 bases between the germline ends. The germline V gene encodes CDR1 SQVTM and CDR2 ANQGSEA. The CDR3 sequence: CSANRGGDDPYGYTF. The CDR3 bases are TGCAGCGCCAACCGGGGAGGCGACGACCCCTATGGCTACACCTTC. Drawing the rest from reference TRBV29-1 and TRBJ1-2, the complete variable domain is SAVISQKPSRDICQRGTSLTIQCQVDSQVTMMFWYRQQPGQSLTLIATANQGSEATYESGFVIDKFPISRPNLTFSTLTVSNMSPEDSSIYLCSANRGGDDPYGYTFGSGTRLTVV.

The rearrangement uses TRBV7-2 and TRBJ1-4; 7 bases line up with TRBD1. In germline, CDR1 is SGHTA, CDR2 FQGNSA. The CDR3 is 13 amino acids. The V gene end was trimmed by 5 bases and the J gene end by 7 bases; junction bases not matched to a gene: 4. For the CDR3, the DNA is TGTGCCAGCAGCCAGAACAGGGGTGAAAAACTGTTTTTT. Protein sequence: CASSQNRGEKLFF.

Remarks on this clone: Germline is not matched at one junction end, which may reflect a read error. This chain links TRBV2 with TRBJ1-1; D ambiguous. The germline V gene encodes CDR1 SNHLY and CDR2 FYNNEI. CDR3 size: 11 residues. The CDR3 is CASRDTTVAFF. CDR3 DNA sequence: TGTGCCAGCCGTGACACAACCGTGGCTTTCTTT.

The rearrangement links TRBV5-1 to TRBJ1-1; the D is unclear. The CDR3 has 14 amino acids. Looked up from germline, CDR1 is SGHRS and CDR2 is YFSETQ. The V gene lost 0 bases and the J gene lost 8 bases, with 14 bases spanning the gap. The CDR3 region has the DNA TGCGCCAGCAGCTTGGACAAGCCGGGGATGGAAGCTTTCTTT. This gives the protein CASSLDKPGMEAFF.

The V and J genes are TRBV14 and TRBJ1-4; D unclear. V shed 0 bases and J shed 14 bases, with 16 bases lying between them. This CDR3 has 14 residues. The germline CDR1 and CDR2 sequences are SGHDN and FVKESK. CDR3 nucleotide sequence: TGTGCCAGCAGCCAAGAATTTGAGGAAAACCCCCTGTTTTTT. It yields the protein CASSQEFEENPLFF. The full variable domain, its missing parts supplied by reference TRBV14 and TRBJ1-4, is EAGVTQFPSHSVIEKGQTVTLRCDPISGHDNLYWYRRVMGKEIKFLLHFVKESKQDESGMPNNRFLAERTGGTYSTLKVQPAELEDSGVYFCASSQEFEENPLFFGSGTQLSVL.

V is TRBV28 and J is TRBJ1-5, with D possibly being TRBD1 (6 bases). The V end was cut by 5 bases, the J end by 6 bases, with 14 bases between. CDR3 length equals 14 residues. Germline V gene sequence: CDR1 MDHEN, CDR2 SYDVKM. Here the CDR3 reads CASSPYREGQPQHF. The CDR3 DNA reads TGTGCCAGCAGTCCTTACAGGGAGGGTCAGCCCCAGCATTTT.

This rearrangement joins TRBV7-9 to TRBJ1-1; 7 positions agree with TRBD1. The CDR3 has 15 amino acids. Unmatched junction bases numbered 12, after V lost 6 bases and J lost 5 bases. Germline loops: CDR1 SEHNR, CDR2 FQNEAQ (reference sequence). The CDR3, as DNA: TGTGCCAGCAGTCCGACAGGGTTGCGGTTGACTGAAGCTTTCTTT. This sequence encodes CASSPTGLRLTEAFF.

The V and J genes are TRBV5-1 and TRBJ2-7; 9 bases align to TRBD2. With 0 bases clipped from V and 0 bases from J, the junction kept 4 bases outside the gene matches. The germline V gene encodes CDR1 SGHRS and CDR2 YFSETQ. This CDR3 has 16 residues. The CDR3, as DNA: TGCGCCAGCAGCTTGGACTTAGCGGGGGTCTCCTACGAGCAGTACTTC. The encoded protein is CASSLDLAGVSYEQYF.

This clone has just a few counts. The CDR3 loop is CASSSGPLGLSNQPQHF. In nucleotides, the CDR3 is TGTGCCAGCAGCTCGGGGCCTCTGGGACTTAGCAATCAGCCCCAGCATTTT. The chain joins TRBV7-8 to TRBJ1-5, with a possible D match to TRBD1 (5 bases). Trimming removed 4 bases at V and 0 bases at J, with 16 bases between. Germline V lookup: CDR1 SGHVS, CDR2 FQNEAQ. The CDR3 length is 17 residues.

V and J are TRBV18 and TRBJ2-7, with 8 bases matching TRBD1. The CDR3 is made up of 16 amino acids. V lost 6 bases, J lost 0 bases, and 10 bases stayed unmatched. The V gene's germline CDR1 is KGHSH and CDR2 LQKENI. CDR3 DNA sequence: TGTGCCAGCTCTCCCCGGGGACAGGTTAGCTCCTACGAGCAGTACTTC. Protein: CASSPRGQVSSYEQYF.

This clone was seen a handful of times. The gene calls are TRBV5-5 and TRBJ2-3; TRBD2 matches 9 bases. Trimming at V came to 3 bases and at J to 10 bases, leaving 12 bases not matched to a gene. The CDR3 is made up of 15 amino acids. Germline loops: CDR1 SGHKS, CDR2 YYEKEE (reference sequence). The CDR3 sequence: CASSWWGTSTSPQYF. CDR3 nucleotide sequence: TGTGCCAGCAGCTGGTGGGGGACTAGCACGAGTCCGCAGTATTTT.

This clone was found a few times. The chain carries TRBV5-5 and TRBJ1-6; the D is unclear. V lost 1 base and J lost 3, with 8 bases in between. The CDR3 is 15 residues long. CDR1 and CDR2 (germline): SGHKS, YYEKEE (reference sequence). The CDR3 protein is CASSLLTVYNSPLHF. DNA for the CDR3: TGTGCCAGCAGCTTGCTTACGGTCTATAATTCACCCCTCCACTTT.

The CDR3 here is CASSLYGAKANYGYTF. The CDR3 nucleotides are TGTGCCAGCAGTTTATACGGAGCAAAAGCTAACTATGGCTACACCTTC. V usage is TRBV27 and J usage is TRBJ1-2; D call uncertain. Per the germline V gene, CDR1 is MNHEY and CDR2 is SMNVEV (reference sequence). The CDR3 is 16 residues long. V lost 1 base and J lost 0, with 12 bases in between.

V gene TRBV30 combines with J gene TRBJ2-5; the match to TRBD1 covers 9 bases. The germline gives CDR1 GTSNPN, CDR2 SVGIG (reference sequence). J gave up 4 bases and V 2 bases, and 8 bases lay outside the gene matches. The CDR3 extends over 15 amino acids. The DNA for the CDR3 is TGTGCCTGGAGTCCACACAGGGGGCAGGGAGAGACCCAGTACTTC. Residues: CAWSPHRGQGETQYF.

The J gene is TRBJ2-5, the V gene TRBV2; the match to TRBD1 covers 7 bases. J gave up 1 base and V 10 bases, and 9 bases lay outside the gene matches. Germline CDR1 reads SNHLY; CDR2 reads FYNNEI. The CDR3 runs 14 residues. CDR3 sequence reads: CATSGTEFQETQYF. CDR3 sequence (DNA): TGTGCCACGTCCGGGACAGAATTCCAAGAGACCCAGTACTTC.

The V call is TRBV6-6, the J call TRBJ2-1; 11 bases agree with TRBD2. Germline V gene sequence: CDR1 MNHNY, CDR2 SVGAGI (reference sequence). This CDR3 is built from 15 residues. V shed 6 bases and J 8 bases; nucleotides not matched to a gene: 9. The CDR3 is CASSLPSGGLDEQFF. CDR3 coding DNA: TGTGCCAGCAGCCTCCCTAGCGGGGGGCTGGATGAGCAGTTCTTC.